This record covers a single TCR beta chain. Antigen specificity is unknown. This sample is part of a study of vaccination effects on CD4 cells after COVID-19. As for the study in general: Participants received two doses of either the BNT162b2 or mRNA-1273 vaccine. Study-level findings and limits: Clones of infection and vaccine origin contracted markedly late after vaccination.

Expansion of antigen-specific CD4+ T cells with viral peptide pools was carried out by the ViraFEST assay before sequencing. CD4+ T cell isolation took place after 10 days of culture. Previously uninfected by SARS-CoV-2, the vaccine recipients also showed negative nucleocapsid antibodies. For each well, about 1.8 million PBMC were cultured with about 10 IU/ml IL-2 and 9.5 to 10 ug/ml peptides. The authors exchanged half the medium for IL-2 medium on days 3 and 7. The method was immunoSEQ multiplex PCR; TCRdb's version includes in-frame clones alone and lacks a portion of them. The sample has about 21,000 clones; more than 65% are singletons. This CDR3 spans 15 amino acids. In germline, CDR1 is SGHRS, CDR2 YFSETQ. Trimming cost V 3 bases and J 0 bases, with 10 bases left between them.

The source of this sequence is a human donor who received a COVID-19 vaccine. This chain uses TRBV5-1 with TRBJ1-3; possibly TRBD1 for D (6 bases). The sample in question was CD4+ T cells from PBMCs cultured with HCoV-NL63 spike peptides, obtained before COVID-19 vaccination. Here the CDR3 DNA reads TGCGCCAGCAGCTCCGGGGGCACCTCTGGAAACACCATATATTTT. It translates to CASSSGGTSGNTIYF.